This T cell receptor (beta chain) was retrieved from a study of beta chain features in type 1 diabetes (dated by TCRdb to about 2018). Describing the broader study: Patients and healthy donors did not differ in mean age, gender distribution, total cell number or subset yield. Across all samples, about 110 million sorted cells were examined, and cell number per subset correlated strongly with RNA yield. In the study, TCRB repertoires of sorted circulating CD4+ T cell subsets from recently diagnosed type 1 diabetes patients were compared with those of matched healthy donors. Whereas all 30 or so donors provided naive and central memory subsets, regulatory and stem cell-like memory subsets were isolated from just 8 patients and about eight healthy donors.

The High Capacity cDNA Reverse Transcription Kit was used to reverse transcribe all of the isolated RNA, meaning that expressed TCRB transcripts were what got sequenced. Deep immunoSEQ sequencing was performed on naive, central memory and regulatory T cell samples, with an average of around 3.5 million total reads per sample. Sorted cells were lysed in RLT buffer, and RNA was extracted using DNase-treated RNeasy Micro or Mini kits according to cell number. To prevent cross-contamination, every cell subset was processed on its own, while patient and healthy donor samples were processed together. The immunoSEQ multiplex PCR was used to amplify TCRB sequences from cDNA, yielding 87-bp fragments that span the CDR3 region. Sequencing of the amplicons was done on the Illumina HiSeq platform. Concerning the study's data processing: PCR bias was corrected computationally using synthetic template baselines, and reads within Hamming distance 2 were collapsed, with unmergeable singletons discarded. Reads were aligned against IMGT so that V, D and J genes, CDR3 length and insertions or deletions at six rearrangement sites could be assigned. Within each subset, clonotype counts were normalized to sorted cell number, and only after that were true diversity and Gini coefficients computed with the tcR R package. The overlap coefficient, calculated on TCRB nucleotide sequences, was used to measure repertoire sharing. Out-of-frame TCRB sequences from naive cells were analyzed as a proxy for the pre-selection repertoire. What TCRdb holds here is the immuneACCESS table cut down to in-frame rearrangements. Part of the clones is not present; checked against another copy, under half of the missing clones reflect an unresolved V gene, and the others are unexplained. V and J calls and clone size follow that table, whereas D and trimming were derived from the DNA. This sample lists around 250,000 clones; roughly 14% were detected once. 0.015% to 0.02% of the sample belongs to the ten largest clones.

V and J are truncated by 4 bases and 1 base respectively, leaving an intervening sequence of 7 bases. For CDR1 and CDR2, the germline V gene lists MNHEY and SVGAGI. The CDR3 starts with the cysteine, ends with the phenylalanine, and has 13 residues. The CDR3 DNA has 39 bases and is translated from base 1. To note about this clone: What antigen it recognizes has not been identified. Base qualities are missing; no much larger clone stands one base away.

The full study reports these points: Shorter templates might be favored by PCR, yet because patient and control samples were amplified and corrected together, any such skew would affect both groups equally. The naive, central memory and regulatory TCRB repertoires appeared to resemble one another more closely among patients than among healthy donors. Fewer insertions and more nucleotide deletions at VDJ recombination sites were observed in patients with type 1 diabetes, implying thymic rearrangement abnormalities. A moderate but significant shortening of TCRB CDR3 length was observed in type 1 diabetes patients in all four CD4+ subsets. Only small numbers of individuals were included in the HLA sub-analyses, which left unresolved whether HLA type had any influence on TCRB rearrangement. Sequencing cDNA rather than genomic DNA could over-represent highly expressing activated cells, although activation and CD3 levels did not differ between groups.

A single peripheral blood draw of approximately 100 mL on average was collected from each donor into heparinised tubes. A BD FACSAria II was used to sort naive, central memory, regulatory and stem cell-like memory CD4+ T cells with a panel that included CD45RO, CCR7, CD25, CD127, CD95 and CD27. Purity was above 98% for every sorted population. PBMCs were isolated right away by Lymphoprep density gradient centrifugation and were stained directly, without culture. Samples were stained and sorted in pairs, with one healthy donor and one patient per experiment, so that batch effects were minimized. This TCR came from a young man with type 1 diabetes. The chain uses TRBV6-5 and TRBJ1-1, with no confidently assigned D gene. The source material was naive CD4+ T cells from blood. This specimen's cell subset or site label, per the study, means: true naive CD4+ T cells. The DNA is as follows: TGTGCCAGCAGTTTACTCCCGAACACTGAAGCTTTCTTT. The translation is CASSLLPNTEAFF.